Presented here are 9 T cell receptor beta chains from one specimen sequenced in a study of response to subunit inactivated influenza vaccine. TCRdb reprocessed the RT-PCR reads with MiXCR, giving one entry per CDR3 protein. The sample lists roughly 670,000 distinct CDR3 sequences, 14% occurring once. Sequencing used PBMCs from blood, obtained 14 days before vaccination. These receptors originate from a man aged 45 to 65 who received an inactivated influenza vaccine.

This clonotype was picked up many times. V and J are TRBV4-3 and TRBJ1-6; 12 bases align to TRBD1. The CDR3 has 18 amino acids. Germline V lookup: CDR1 LGHNA, CDR2 YSLEER. V shed 1 base, J shed 9 bases, and the junction held 10 bases outside the gene matches. This CDR3 reads CASSQVLWGQGAISPLHF. CDR3 DNA: TGCGCCAGCAGCCAAGTTTTGTGGGGACAGGGGGCTATTTCACCCCTCCACTTT.

The chain is built from TRBV4-1 and TRBJ1-1, with D maybe TRBD1 (5 bases). V shed 5 bases and J shed 3 bases, with 19 bases lying between them. CDR3 length: 16 amino acids. Germline V CDR1 and CDR2: MGHRA, YSYEKL. The CDR3 nucleotides are TGCGCCAGCAGCTTAAGGGGAGGGACGACGTACACTGAAGCTTTCTTT. Its protein product is CASSLRGGTTYTEAFF.

This clonotype occurred many times. The rearrangement links TRBV6-2 or TRBV6-3 to TRBJ2-1; 9 nucleotides agree with TRBD2. Germline V lookup: CDR1 MNHEY, CDR2 SVGEGT. Trimming cost V 4 bases and J 10 bases; bases outside gene matches: 2. CDR3 size: 12 residues. The CDR3 DNA reads as TGTGCCAGCAGTTTAGCGGGGGTAGAGCAGTTCTTC. Translated, it gives CASSLAGVEQFF.

The chain carries TRBV20-1 and TRBJ2-3; 7 bases align to TRBD2. J gave up 1 base and V 3 bases, and 4 bases lay outside the gene matches. This CDR3 contains 14 residues. Germline assignment: CDR1 DFQATT and CDR2 SNEGSKA (reference sequence). This CDR3 is CSASASGRTDTQYF. The CDR3 DNA reads as TGCAGTGCTAGTGCTAGCGGCCGCACAGATACGCAGTATTTT.

In this sample, this clonotype turned up a few times. The chain combines TRBV9 with TRBJ1-3; 7 positions match TRBD1. CDR3 length: 18 residues. Germline trimming cut 0 bases from V and 2 bases from J; bases unmatched to any gene: 11. In germline, CDR1 is SGDLS, CDR2 YYNGEE. Here the CDR3 reads CASSVGSDRRLPGNTIYF. Written as DNA, the CDR3 is TGTGCCAGCAGCGTAGGTTCGGACAGGAGACTCCCTGGAAACACCATATATTTT.

This clonotype was recorded a few times. The chain joins TRBV19 to TRBJ2-1, with unresolved D. The CDR3 contains 13 residues. The germline V gene has CDR1 LNHDA and CDR2 SQIVND (reference sequence). V was shortened by 5 bases and J by 3 bases, with 8 bases between the two germline ends. The CDR3 nucleotides read TGTGCCAGTAGTTCGTCTTACTACAATGAGCAGTTCTTC. Its protein product is CASSSSYYNEQFF.

The chain employs TRBV7-8 and TRBJ2-5; 12 bases agree with TRBD2. The junction had 10 bases not matched to a gene; V was cut back by 5 bases and J by 6 bases. From germline, CDR1 is SGHVS and CDR2 FQNEAQ. The CDR3 runs 16 residues. The CDR3 nucleotides read TGTGCCAGCAGCATGAGACTAGCGGGGGATAGGAAGACCCAGTACTTC. Amino acids: CASSMRLAGDRKTQYF.

The chain joins TRBV4-2 to TRBJ2-3; 11 bases line up with TRBD2. The CDR3 consists of 17 residues. V trimming: 7 bases; J trimming: 7 bases; junction bases outside the gene matches: 16. The germline V gene has CDR1 LGHNA and CDR2 YNFKEQ. In DNA, the CDR3 is TGTGCCAGCACCTCAATCGCGTCTAGCGGGGGGTTTAATACGCAGTATTTT. Translation: CASTSIASSGGFNTQYF.

This clonotype was recorded many times. The V and J genes are TRBV5-5 and TRBJ1-1, with TRBD1 matching 7 bases. V lost 4 bases to trimming and J lost 1 base; unmatched junction nucleotides: 16. The length of the CDR3 is 18 residues. Germline lookup yields CDR1 SGHKS and CDR2 YYEKEE (reference sequence). The CDR3: CASSLRTGRNLGNTEAFF. The DNA of the CDR3 is TGTGCCAGCAGCCTGAGGACAGGAAGGAATCTTGGGAACACTGAAGCTTTCTTT.